These 21 T cell receptor beta chains came from one sample sequenced in a study of control samples from healthy donors and cancer patients. Sequencing used immunoSEQ multiplex PCR; TCRdb keeps in-frame clones, though not all of them. The table lists about 110,000 clones, around four fifths of them singletons. Input material: blood. The receptors derive from a man between 18 and 29 years old in good health.

This clone turned up a few times. The chain joins TRBV5-5 to TRBJ2-3, with D possibly matching TRBD2 (7 bases). V lost 0 bases, J lost 3 bases, and 14 bases lay in between. The germline V gene has CDR1 SGHKS and CDR2 YYEKEE (reference sequence). There are 16 residues in the CDR3. The CDR3 region is CASSLEGGGRTDTQYF. The CDR3 coding sequence is TGTGCCAGCAGCTTGGAGGGGGGGGGAAGGACAGATACGCAGTATTTT.

The chain is built from TRBV19 and TRBJ1-2; no firm D call. Germline V lookup: CDR1 LNHDA, CDR2 SQIVND (reference sequence). This CDR3 comprises 15 residues. V gave up 7 bases and J gave up 0 bases, with 15 bases separating them. CDR3 in amino acids: CASTPGSYSNYGYTF. CDR3 nucleotides: TGTGCCAGTACCCCTGGGAGTTACTCTAACTATGGCTACACCTTC.

The rearrangement links TRBV12-5 to TRBJ1-1; D not certain. The CDR3 loop spans 13 amino acids. Looked up from germline, CDR1 is LGHNT and CDR2 is FRNRAP. V was trimmed by 6 bases and J by 0 bases, leaving 8 bases between them. The CDR3 nucleotides are TGTGCTAGTGGGACATCGATGAACACTGAAGCTTTCTTT. It translates to CASGTSMNTEAFF.

The V and J genes are TRBV6-1 and TRBJ1-3; TRBD1 aligns across 8 bases. V was pared by 3 bases and J by 0 bases, with 13 bases of the junction left unmatched. Germline assignment: CDR1 MNHNS and CDR2 SASEGT. The CDR3 spans 19 residues. Here the CDR3 reads CASSERGEGQVNSGNTIYF. DNA of the CDR3: TGTGCCAGCAGTGAGCGGGGCGAGGGACAGGTAAACTCTGGAAACACCATATATTTT.

The chain employs TRBV2 and TRBJ1-2; possibly TRBD1 for D (5 bases). CDR3 length: 16 residues. V lost 6 bases and J lost 7, with 24 bases in between. CDR1 is SNHLY and CDR2 is FYNNEI in the germline V gene. CDR3 bases: TGTGCCAGCAGCGCATACGGGACCCTAGTTAGGGGTGGCTACACCTTC. Residues: CASSAYGTLVRGGYTF.

V usage is TRBV5-5 and J usage is TRBJ1-2; D is possibly TRBD1 (6 bases). The V and J ends lost 1 base and 8 bases respectively, with 15 bases between them. The CDR3 sequence is 14 residues long. Germline assignment: CDR1 SGHKS and CDR2 YYEKEE (reference sequence). CDR3 residues: CASSLQGTPGGYTF. DNA for the CDR3: TGTGCCAGCAGCTTGCAAGGGACACCCGGAGGCTACACCTTC.

The rearrangement joins TRBV11-2 to TRBJ1-2, with TRBD1 matching 7 bases. Per the germline V gene, CDR1 is SGHAT and CDR2 is FQNNGV. The V and J ends lost 0 bases and 5 bases, in that order; junction bases with no gene match: 6. The CDR3 runs to 15 residues. The CDR3 nucleotides read TGTGCCAGCAGCTTAGATCAGGGGGTGATATATGGCTACACCTTC. Protein sequence: CASSLDQGVIYGYTF.

The chain has TRBV6-2 or TRBV6-3 and TRBJ1-5; 7 bases are shared with TRBD1. Trimming at V came to 4 bases and at J to 4 bases, leaving 19 bases not matched to a gene. This CDR3 spans 19 amino acids. Per germline, CDR1 MNHEY and CDR2 SVGEGT. The CDR3 coding sequence is TGTGCCAGCAGTTCCGGACCCGGGACAGCCCCTACTTTAAATCAGCCCCAGCATTTT. Amino acid sequence: CASSSGPGTAPTLNQPQHF.

The chain couples TRBV7-8 to TRBJ2-2; D is perhaps TRBD1 (6 bases). Germline V gene sequence: CDR1 SGHVS, CDR2 FQNEAQ. The CDR3 is made up of 15 amino acids. Between the trimmed V and J ends, which lost 2 bases and 5 bases, there was a span of 12 bases. As DNA, the CDR3 is TGTGCCAGCAGCTTATTAAGCCAGGGGACCGGGGAGCTGTTTTTT. As protein: CASSLLSQGTGELFF.

CDR3 in amino acids: CASSFGVATEAFF. The CDR3 DNA reads TGTGCCAGCAGTTTCGGGGTCGCCACTGAAGCTTTCTTT. The chain uses TRBV12-3 or TRBV12-4 and TRBJ1-1, with no clear D. V was shortened by 3 bases and J by 4 bases, with 9 bases between the two germline ends. This CDR3 has 13 residues.

J is TRBJ2-7 and V is TRBV6-5, with TRBD1 as a possible D gene (5 bases). The CDR3 contains 12 residues. Trimming shortened V by 2 bases and J by 4 bases, and 6 bases separated the two germline ends. The germline V gene encodes CDR1 MNHEY and CDR2 SVGAGI. The CDR3 bases are TGTGCCAGCAGTTACAAGGGGTACGAGCAGTACTTC. It codes for CASSYKGYEQYF.

The rearrangement joins TRBV5-6 to TRBJ2-1; D is unresolved. Germline V CDR1 and CDR2: SGHDT, YYEEEE. This CDR3 contains 13 residues. The ends were cut back, 4 bases at V and 0 bases at J, with 5 bases in the middle. The CDR3 nucleotides are TGTGCCAGCAGCATAAGCTCCTACAATGAGCAGTTCTTC. It specifies CASSISSYNEQFF.

This clone has a single count. V gene TRBV5-6 combines with J gene TRBJ1-2; D may be TRBD1 (6 bases). Trimming left V 4 bases short and J 4 bases short, with 17 bases between. The CDR3 extends over 15 amino acids. Germline V gene sequence: CDR1 SGHDT, CDR2 YYEEEE. CDR3 protein: CASSPQGFGSYGYTF. In DNA, the CDR3 is TGTGCCAGCAGCCCACAGGGATTCGGGAGCTATGGCTACACCTTC.

This clone was detected once. The chain links TRBV19 to TRBJ1-1; maybe TRBD1 (6 bases). The germline V and J ends were trimmed by 3 bases and 4 bases, with 18 bases remaining between them. The germline CDR1 and CDR2 sequences are LNHDA and SQIVND (reference sequence). The CDR3 runs to 16 residues. The CDR3 region has the DNA TGTGCCAGTAGTATCGAGGCAGGGGTGAGAGTCACTGAAGCTTTCTTT. Translated: CASSIEAGVRVTEAFF.

The CDR3 DNA is TGTGCCAGCAGTTACTCCGGACAGGGGCAAGCAGATACGCAGTATTTT. It encodes CASSYSGQGQADTQYF. The gene calls are TRBV6-2 or TRBV6-3 and TRBJ2-3; TRBD1 matches at 9 bases. The CDR3 totals 16 residues. The V gene's germline CDR1 is MNHEY and CDR2 SVGEGT. Trimming removed 0 bases from V and 4 bases from J; junction bases left unmatched: 5.

The V and J genes are TRBV27 and TRBJ1-1; D gene ambiguous. The CDR3 is made up of 14 amino acids. CDR1 is MNHEY, CDR2 SMNVEV, per germline (reference sequence). V lost 2 bases to trimming and J lost 1 base, with 8 bases between them. The CDR3 sequence is CASSLVGGNTEAFF. The CDR3 DNA sequence: TGTGCCAGCAGTTTAGTGGGCGGGAACACTGAAGCTTTCTTT.

This clone was found many times. The chain combines TRBV5-4 with TRBJ2-4, with 7 bases matching TRBD2. Germline assignment: CDR1 SGHNT and CDR2 YYREEE (reference sequence). Unmatched junction bases numbered 13, after V lost 4 bases and J lost 3 bases. The CDR3 length is 17 residues. DNA for the CDR3: TGTGCCAGCAGCCCCGACGGGGGGAGGAGGGGCAAAAACATTCAGTACTTC. Its translation: CASSPDGGRRGKNIQYF.

This chain connects TRBV6-5 to TRBJ1-6; perhaps TRBD1 as D (6 bases). In germline, CDR1 is MNHEY, CDR2 SVGAGI. Trimming removed 4 bases from V and 5 bases from J, with 9 bases in between. The CDR3 runs to 14 residues. CDR3 in DNA: TGTGCCAGCAGTTCGGGACATAATAATTCACCCCTCCACTTT. The encoded protein is CASSSGHNNSPLHF.

CDR3 loop: CASSKDLYGYTF. The CDR3 coding sequence is TGTGCCAGCAGCAAGGACCTATATGGCTACACCTTC. This chain links TRBV21-1 with TRBJ1-2. TRBV21-1 is recorded as a pseudogene. The CDR3 totals 12 residues.

The rearrangement uses TRBV19 and TRBJ1-6, with TRBD1 matching 7 bases. The germline gives CDR1 LNHDA, CDR2 SQIVND (reference sequence). V shed 5 bases, J shed 0 bases, and the junction held 4 bases outside the gene matches. This CDR3 is 16 amino acids long. Here the CDR3 reads CASSPRQGSYNSPLHF. The CDR3 DNA follows: TGTGCCAGTAGTCCTCGACAGGGCTCCTATAATTCACCCCTCCACTTT.

About this clone itself: Germline and junction disagree at one end, which may indicate a read error. The CDR3 sequence is CASSFQGRRQGARAGELFF. The CDR3 DNA follows: TGTGCTAGCAGCTTCCAGGGCCGCCGACAGGGGGCGAGGGCCGGGGAGCTGTTTTTT. The chain links TRBV7-7 to TRBJ2-2, with 10 bases matching TRBD1. The CDR3 runs to 19 residues. CDR1 SSHAT and CDR2 FNYEAQ come from the germline V gene (reference sequence).